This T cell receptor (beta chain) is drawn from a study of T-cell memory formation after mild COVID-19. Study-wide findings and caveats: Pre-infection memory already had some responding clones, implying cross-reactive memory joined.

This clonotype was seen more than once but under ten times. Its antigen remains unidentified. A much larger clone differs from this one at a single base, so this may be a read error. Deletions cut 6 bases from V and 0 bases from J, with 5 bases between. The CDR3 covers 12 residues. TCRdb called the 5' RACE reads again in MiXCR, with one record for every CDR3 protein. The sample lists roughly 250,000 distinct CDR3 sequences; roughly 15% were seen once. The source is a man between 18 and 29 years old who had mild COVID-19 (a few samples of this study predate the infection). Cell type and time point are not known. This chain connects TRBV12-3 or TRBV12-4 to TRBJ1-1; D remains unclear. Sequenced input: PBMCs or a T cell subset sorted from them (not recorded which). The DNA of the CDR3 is TGTGCCAGCAGGGGCATGAACACTGAAGCTTTCTTT. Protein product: CASRGMNTEAFF.